This TCR beta chain was documented in a study of T cell responses to AZD1222 COVID-19 vaccine. As for this clone: The antigen is unknown. Other nucleotide sequences from this sample produce the same CDR3.

Sequenced by immunoSEQ multiplex PCR; TCRdb stores in-frame clones only, minus some. This table has about 130,000 clones, roughly 93% appearing once. The V and J ends lost 4 bases and 3 bases, in that order; junction bases with no gene match: 5. CDR1 SGHNT and CDR2 YYREEE come from the germline V gene (reference sequence). There are 15 residues in the CDR3. Whole-study findings and limits: Clonal diversity was possibly underestimated; the donors were predominantly white British and more often female.

The receptor comes from an adult who received the AZD1222 COVID-19 vaccine. The sequencing here drew on peripheral blood, taken 28 days after the second AZD1222 dose. This chain connects TRBV5-4 to TRBJ2-1; TRBD2 aligns across 9 bases. The CDR3 protein is CASSLGLASYNEQFF. CDR3 DNA: TGTGCCAGCAGCCTCGGACTAGCGAGCTACAATGAGCAGTTCTTC.